What follows are 28 T cell receptor beta chains derived from one specimen sequenced in a study of T cells expressing NK-cell markers. Each CDR3 protein gets one entry in TCRdb, which reprocessed the 5' RACE reads and gives no DNA. The sample is made up of roughly 180,000 distinct CDR3 sequences, and the top ten hold roughly 20% of it. Sequenced: blood T cells: a sorted CD56 or NKG2C T cell subset, CD4+ or CD8+ T cells, or bulk PBMC T cells (not recorded which). The receptor set was obtained from a woman aged 18 to 75 in good health.

The J gene is TRBJ1-3, the V gene TRBV7-7; TCRdb gives TRBD1 as the D gene, but with no DNA this cannot be confirmed. This CDR3 is built from 15 residues. CDR1 and CDR2 from the germline V gene are SSHAT and FNYEAQ (reference sequence). The CDR3 sequence is CASSQDRNSGNTIYF. Supplemented by reference TRBV7-7 and TRBJ1-3, the full variable domain reads GAGVSQSPRYKVTKRGQDVTLRCDPISSHATLYWYQQALGQGPEFLTYFNYEAQPDKSGLPSDRFSAERPEGSISTLTIQRTEQRDSAMYRCASSQDRNSGNTIYFGEGSWLTVV.

V gene TRBV5-1 combines with J gene TRBJ2-7; TCRdb picks TRBD2, but there is no DNA to check that call. This CDR3 region has 15 residues. CDR1 and CDR2 (germline): SGHRS, YFSETQ. The CDR3 here is CASSPSGASSYEQYF.

This chain joins TRBV5-5 and TRBJ2-7. Per germline, CDR1 SGHKS and CDR2 YYEKEE (reference sequence). The CDR3 length is 15 residues. CDR3 sequence reads: CASSSSLADTYEQYF.

The chain couples TRBV7-3 to TRBJ2-1; TCRdb lists TRBD2, though no DNA is available to test this call. CDR3 length equals 15 residues. CDR1 SGHTA and CDR2 FQGTGA come from the germline V gene. The chain's CDR3 is CASSLLTSGRNEQFF.

The chain is built from TRBV3-1 and TRBJ1-2. Germline lookup yields CDR1 LGHDT and CDR2 YNNKEL (reference sequence). CDR3 length equals 12 residues. This chain's CDR3 is CASSQHLNGYTF.

The V gene is TRBV5-4, the J gene TRBJ2-5; TCRdb reports TRBD1, a call that lacks DNA to check it against. The CDR3 runs to 13 residues. Germline V gene lookup returns CDR1 SGHNT and CDR2 YYREEE (reference sequence). CDR3 loop: CATLGQGDETQYF.

The V gene is TRBV7-3, the J gene TRBJ2-3; there is no DNA to check the TCRdb D call of TRBD2. The CDR3 loop spans 21 amino acids. CDR1 is SGHTA, CDR2 FQGTGA, per germline. The CDR3 loop is CASSSNFRRTSGGARGYTQYF.

The chain couples TRBV11-2 to TRBJ2-7. This CDR3 spans 16 amino acids. The germline gives CDR1 SGHAT, CDR2 FQNNGV. CDR3 loop: CASSLDLAGAALEQYF.

The rearrangement joins TRBV28 to TRBJ2-5; TCRdb names TRBD1, which stays unverified in the absence of DNA. Germline V gene data show CDR1 as MDHEN and CDR2 as SYDVKM. The CDR3 sequence is 15 residues long. The CDR3 reads CASSSPFQGEETQYF.

The V and J genes are TRBV11-1 and TRBJ2-5; without DNA, the TCRdb call of TRBD2 cannot be checked. CDR3 length: 22 residues. Germline CDR1 and CDR2: SGHAT and FQDESV (reference sequence). CDR3 region: CASSLGREGHHPQSTEGETQYF.

The chain has TRBV20-1 and TRBJ2-7; no DNA is available, so the TRBD2 call from TCRdb remains unchecked. The CDR3 is 15 amino acids. Germline CDR1 reads DFQATT; CDR2 reads SNEGSKA (reference sequence). CDR3 in amino acids: CSASGAGGSSYEQYF.

J is TRBJ1-2 and V is TRBV5-5; checking the TCRdb D call of TRBD1 is not possible without DNA. Germline V gene lookup returns CDR1 SGHKS and CDR2 YYEKEE (reference sequence). The CDR3 spans 15 residues. Here the CDR3 reads CASSLDRGMVYGYTF.

This chain links TRBV5-6 with TRBJ2-1; the D call of TRBD2 rests on TCRdb alone, since no DNA is present to check it. The CDR3 length is 15 residues. Germline assignment: CDR1 SGHDT and CDR2 YYEEEE. This CDR3 is CASSSGLAGHSWVFF. Supplemented by reference TRBV5-6 and TRBJ2-1, the full variable domain reads DAGVTQSPTHLIKTRGQQVTLRCSPKSGHDTVSWYQQALGQGPQFIFQYYEEEERQRGNFPDRFSGHQFPNYSSELNVNALLLGDSALYLCASSSGLAGHSWVFFGPGTRLTVL.

The chain is built from TRBV28 and TRBJ2-7. CDR1 and CDR2 (germline): MDHEN, SYDVKM. CDR3 length: 14 amino acids. CDR3 amino acids: CASSQSTGAYEQYF.

The V call is TRBV15, the J call TRBJ1-2. Germline values: CDR1 LNHNV, CDR2 YYDKDF (reference sequence). This CDR3 contains 12 residues. CDR3 region: CATSTSSSGYTF.

This chain connects TRBV20-1 to TRBJ2-7; TCRdb's assignment of TRBD2 cannot be checked, as there is no DNA. The germline V gene has CDR1 DFQATT and CDR2 SNEGSKA (reference sequence). The CDR3 sequence is 15 residues long. CDR3 loop: CSAASSGRSSYEQYF.

V is TRBV7-2 and J is TRBJ2-1. Germline V gene sequence: CDR1 SGHTA, CDR2 FQGNSA. CDR3 length equals 14 residues. The CDR3 sequence: CASSLQFSDNEQFF. Supplemented by reference TRBV7-2 and TRBJ2-1, the full variable domain reads GAGVSQSPSNKVTEKGKDVELRCDPISGHTALYWYRQSLGQGLEFLIYFQGNSAPDKSGLPSDRFSAERTGGSVSTLTIQRTQQEDSAVYLCASSLQFSDNEQFFGPGTRLTVL.

V is TRBV20-1 and J is TRBJ1-4. Germline V gives CDR1 DFQATT, CDR2 SNEGSKA (reference sequence). There are 14 residues in the CDR3. The chain's CDR3 is CSAAPQWSNEKLFF.

The CDR3 loop is CASSLFGTSGGSSYEQYF. The gene calls are TRBV27 and TRBJ2-7; the D call from TCRdb, TRBD2, cannot be confirmed without DNA. The CDR3 has 18 amino acids. Germline assignment: CDR1 MNHEY and CDR2 SMNVEV (reference sequence).

The chain is built from TRBV25-1 and TRBJ1-1; TCRdb gives TRBD1 as the D gene, but with no DNA this cannot be confirmed. The V gene's germline CDR1 is MGHDK and CDR2 SYGVNS. The CDR3 has 12 amino acids. CDR3 protein: CASTRDRQEAFF. Full variable domain (rest looked up from reference TRBV25-1 and TRBJ1-1): EADIYQTPRYLVIGTGKKITLECSQTMGHDKMYWYQQDPGMELHLIHYSYGVNSTEKGDLSSESTVSRIRTEHFPLTLESARPSHTSQYLCASTRDRQEAFFGQGTRLTVV.

This chain connects TRBV7-9 to TRBJ2-5; the D gene TCRdb calls, TRBD2, cannot be checked with no DNA. The CDR3 sequence is 16 residues long. Germline assignment: CDR1 SEHNR and CDR2 FQNEAQ (reference sequence). CDR3 protein: CASTRGELAVTETQYF.

The chain uses TRBV20-1 and TRBJ2-3; TCRdb's D call of TRBD2 is untestable without DNA. From germline, CDR1 is DFQATT and CDR2 SNEGSKA (reference sequence). CDR3 length: 15 residues. CDR3 protein: CSARSVSGSTDTQYF.

The chain recombines TRBV3-1 with TRBJ2-3; TCRdb selects TRBD1, and the lack of DNA leaves this call unchecked. The CDR3 has 17 residues. Germline loops: CDR1 LGHDT, CDR2 YNNKEL (reference sequence). The chain's CDR3 is CASSHTHGGASTDTQYF.

The V gene is TRBV2, the J gene TRBJ1-6; TCRdb names TRBD1, which stays unverified in the absence of DNA. Germline-derived CDR1 and CDR2 are SNHLY and FYNNEI. The CDR3 is 16 amino acids. The CDR3 sequence is CASSQEQGVNNSPLHF. Full variable domain (remainder filled in from reference TRBV2 and TRBJ1-6): EPEVTQTPSHQVTQMGQEVILRCVPISNHLYFYWYRQILGQKVEFLVSFYNNEISEKSEIFDDQFSVERPDGSNFTLKIRSTKLEDSAMYFCASSQEQGVNNSPLHFGNGTRLTVT.

This chain connects TRBV6-1 to TRBJ1-4; no DNA is available, so the TRBD1 call from TCRdb remains unchecked. The CDR3 length is 14 residues. Germline CDR1 MNHNS, CDR2 SASEGT. The CDR3 protein is CASKLDSTNEKLFF.

The rearrangement uses TRBV5-1 and TRBJ2-2; TCRdb indicates TRBD1, and absent DNA this call remains unverified. There are 18 residues in the CDR3. The germline V gene has CDR1 SGHRS and CDR2 YFSETQ. CDR3 sequence: CASSLAGWGAEETGELFF.

This rearrangement joins TRBV12-3 or TRBV12-4 to TRBJ1-1. The CDR3 spans 12 residues. The CDR3 sequence: CASRRLNTEAFF.

The rearrangement joins TRBV10-3 to TRBJ1-2; TCRdb picks TRBD1, but there is no DNA to check that call. In germline, CDR1 is ENHRY, CDR2 SYGVKD. The CDR3 loop spans 14 amino acids. This chain's CDR3 is CAISEGTLGYGYTF.